This TCR beta chain emerged from a study of T cell responses to AZD1222 COVID-19 vaccine. This clone has only a few counts. Antigen: not known. Clones were sequenced by immunoSEQ multiplex PCR, and TCRdb holds only the in-frame ones, with some missing. The table includes 65,000 to 70,000 clones, approximately 87% detected once. Study results and caveats: Nearly half of spike-specific TCRs reportedly target variant regions that are unmutated in the B.1.351 and B.1.1.7 variants. White British people made up most donors, females outnumbered males, and clonal diversity was possibly underestimated.

Unmatched junction bases numbered 4, after V lost 6 bases and J lost 4 bases. The CDR3 contains 13 residues. The germline gives CDR1 ENHRY, CDR2 SYGVKD. J is TRBJ2-7 and V is TRBV10-3; 9 nucleotides align to TRBD2. The starting material was peripheral blood, obtained 28 days after the second AZD1222 dose. The TCR originated in an adult who received the AZD1222 COVID-19 vaccine. CDR3 residues: CAIRREGPYEQYF. The DNA for the CDR3 is TGTGCCATCAGGCGGGAGGGCCCGTACGAGCAGTACTTC.